The 22 T cell receptor beta chains listed next were all sequenced from one sample in a study of cytomegalovirus exposure and HLA in healthy donors (dated by TCRdb to about 2017). The library was built by means of the immunoSEQ multiplex PCR assay. The multiplex PCR relied on a mix of 60 forward primers for TCR Vbeta segments and 13 reverse primers for TCR Jbeta segments. Held by TCRdb, this immuneACCESS table contains in-frame sequences only and omits some clones. Under half of the omission traces to an unresolved V gene where checked; the cause of the rest is unknown. This sample gives about 100,000 clones in total; roughly 70% of them show up just once. The ten largest clones capture 13% to 15% of the sample. The sample taken for sequencing was PBMCs. These receptors all come from a woman in her forties in good health and CMV-seropositive.

This clone has just a few counts. This sequence joins TRBV2 and TRBJ1-5; D possibly corresponds to TRBD1 (6 bases). CDR1 is SNHLY and CDR2 is FYNNEI in the germline V gene. The CDR3 totals 14 residues. The V end lost 6 bases, the J end lost 6 bases, and 15 bases lay between the germline ends. CDR3 amino acids: CASRVRGGGQPQHF. In nucleotides, the CDR3 is TGTGCCAGCAGGGTACGGGGGGGCGGTCAGCCCCAGCATTTT.

V is TRBV5-6 and J is TRBJ2-7; TRBD1 is a possible D gene (6 bases). The V end lost 4 bases, the J end lost 3 bases, and 20 bases lay between the germline ends. This CDR3 has 16 amino acids. The V gene's germline CDR1 is SGHDT and CDR2 YYEEEE. As DNA, the CDR3 is TGTGCCAGCAGCCCGACAGCGAGGGGGACCGACTACGAGCAGTACTTC. It is translated as CASSPTARGTDYEQYF.

This clone showed up just a few times. The V and J genes are TRBV18 and TRBJ1-4, with 11 bases aligning to TRBD1. Germline CDR1 is KGHSH and CDR2 is LQKENI. This CDR3 is built from 15 residues. V shed 3 bases, J shed 6 bases, and the junction held 3 bases outside the gene matches. CDR3: CASSPRTGGDEKLFF. DNA for the CDR3: TGTGCCAGCTCACCTAGGACAGGGGGCGATGAAAAACTGTTTTTT.

The chain employs TRBV4-2 and TRBJ1-5, with TRBD1 matching 7 bases. The J segment lost 3 bases and the V segment lost 0 bases, leaving 2 bases of the junction unmatched. Germline V CDR1 and CDR2: LGHNA, YNFKEQ. The CDR3 loop spans 15 amino acids. The CDR3 nucleotides read TGTGCCAGCAGCCAAGAGGGACAGAACAATCAGCCCCAGCATTTT. Its translation is CASSQEGQNNQPQHF.

CDR3 sequence: CASSPLGSGNYGYTF. The DNA of the CDR3 is TGCGCCAGCAGCCCCCTCGGCTCGGGGAACTATGGCTACACCTTC. This rearrangement joins TRBV4-1 to TRBJ1-2; D unclear. CDR1 is MGHRA and CDR2 is YSYEKL in the germline V gene. The CDR3 consists of 15 residues. Trimming stripped 4 bases from V and 2 bases from J, with 14 bases between.

This chain uses TRBV6-4 with TRBJ1-5; 9 bases are a match to TRBD1. Germline V gene data show CDR1 as MRHNA and CDR2 as SNTAGT. Germline trimming cut 10 bases from V and 7 bases from J; bases unmatched to any gene: 8. The CDR3 is 13 residues long. CDR3 coding DNA: TGTGCCAACCAGGACAGGGGCGGCCAGCCCCAGCATTTT. Amino acids: CANQDRGGQPQHF.

The J gene is TRBJ1-1, the V gene TRBV6-5; 8 bases are a match to TRBD1. Germline trimming cut 4 bases from V and 5 bases from J; bases unmatched to any gene: 9. The CDR3 runs to 15 residues. CDR1 MNHEY and CDR2 SVGAGI come from the germline V gene. CDR3 loop: CASSSVGQGLTEAFF. CDR3 coding DNA: TGTGCCAGCAGTTCCGTCGGACAGGGACTAACTGAAGCTTTCTTT.

J is TRBJ1-1 and V is TRBV30; D is ambiguous. The CDR3 spans 12 residues. Germline V gene sequence: CDR1 GTSNPN, CDR2 SVGIG (reference sequence). The CDR3, as DNA: TGTGCAACGCGTACCATGAACACTGAAGCTTTCTTT. Residues: CATRTMNTEAFF.

The chain links TRBV6-5 to TRBJ1-1, with D possibly matching TRBD1 (5 bases). Trimming cost V 6 bases and J 0 bases, with 11 bases left between them. The CDR3 has 14 amino acids. Germline assignment: CDR1 MNHEY and CDR2 SVGAGI. Here the CDR3 reads CASRSGRLNTEAFF. As DNA, the CDR3 is TGTGCCAGCAGATCAGGGAGGTTGAACACTGAAGCTTTCTTT.

Notes on this clone: The junction differs from germline at one of its ends, possibly a read error. The J gene is TRBJ1-1, the V gene TRBV15; D perhaps matches TRBD1 (5 bases). This CDR3 spans 11 amino acids. Germline lookup yields CDR1 LNHNV and CDR2 YYDKDF (reference sequence). The CDR3 region has the DNA TGTGCCACCAGCAGAGGCAGACAGATGGGGTTT. This translates into CATSRGRQMGF.

The gene calls are TRBV5-1 and TRBJ1-2; 7 nucleotides agree with TRBD1. The CDR3 extends over 16 amino acids. The germline CDR1 and CDR2 sequences are SGHRS and YFSETQ. The ends lost 0 bases at V and 3 bases at J; junction bases unmatched: 8. The CDR3: CASSLGRQGRDYGYTF. As DNA, the CDR3 is TGCGCCAGCAGCTTGGGACGACAGGGCCGGGACTATGGCTACACCTTC.

The rearrangement joins TRBV18 to TRBJ2-2; D perhaps matches TRBD1 (6 bases). Germline V gene data show CDR1 as KGHSH and CDR2 as LQKENI. The V gene lost 2 bases and the J gene lost 3 bases, with 13 bases spanning the gap. CDR3 length: 16 amino acids. The DNA for the CDR3 is TGTGCCAGCTCACCAGTGAACGGACAGCACACCGGGGAGCTGTTTTTT. Amino acids: CASSPVNGQHTGELFF.

The genes are TRBV15 and TRBJ2-3; 7 bases are a match to TRBD1. J lost 2 bases, V lost 0 bases, and 8 bases had no gene match. This CDR3 is built from 17 residues. The germline V gene has CDR1 LNHNV and CDR2 YYDKDF (reference sequence). The CDR3 reads CATSRDITGEVTDTQYF. The DNA of the CDR3 is TGTGCCACCAGCAGAGATATAACAGGGGAAGTCACAGATACGCAGTATTTT. Using reference TRBV15 and TRBJ2-3 for the parts outside the CDR3, the full variable domain is DAMVIQNPRYQVTQFGKPVTLSCSQTLNHNVMYWYQQKSSQAPKLLFHYYDKDFNNEADTPDNFQSRRPNTSFCFLDIRSPGLGDTAMYLCATSRDITGEVTDTQYFGPGTRLTVL.

This clone was picked up one time. The rearrangement uses TRBV29-1 and TRBJ2-5, with a tentative D call TRBD2 (7 bases). Germline assignment: CDR1 SQVTM and CDR2 ANQGSEA. V was shortened by 3 bases and J by 2 bases, with 25 bases between the two germline ends. CDR3 length: 18 residues. CDR3 region: CSVEGAGTTQTFQETQYF. The CDR3 DNA follows: TGCAGCGTTGAGGGGGCCGGGACTACCCAAACCTTTCAAGAGACCCAGTACTTC.

The chain recombines TRBV7-9 with TRBJ1-4; 7 nucleotides line up with TRBD1. CDR1 and CDR2 from the germline V gene are SEHNR and FQNEAQ (reference sequence). The V gene end was trimmed by 1 base and the J gene end by 5 bases; junction bases not matched to a gene: 4. This CDR3 comprises 15 residues. The CDR3 sequence is CASSLGRGLNEKLFF. CDR3 bases: TGTGCCAGCAGCTTAGGCAGGGGGTTAAATGAAAAACTGTTTTTT.

The chain recombines TRBV29-1 with TRBJ2-3; 13 bases align to TRBD2. After removal of 5 bases from V and 4 bases from J, the junction contained 6 bases not matched to a gene. Germline CDR1 SQVTM, CDR2 ANQGSEA. The CDR3 sequence is 15 residues long. The CDR3: CSVTRTSGGSDTQYF. CDR3 nucleotides: TGCAGCGTTACTCGGACTAGCGGGGGCTCAGATACGCAGTATTTT.

To note about this clone: At one end, the junction sequence differs from germline, possibly due to a read error. CDR3 protein: CSVQDREGNTEAFF. The DNA for the CDR3 is TGCAGCGTTCAAGACAGGGAGGGGAACACTGAAGCTTTCTTT. The genes are TRBV29-1 and TRBJ1-1, with 7 bases fitting TRBD1. This CDR3 region has 14 residues. CDR1 and CDR2 from the germline V gene are SQVTM and ANQGSEA.

This clone was counted between two and nine times. CDR3 residues: CASSPPLDRGEKLFF. The CDR3 DNA sequence: TGTGCCAGCTCACCACCATTGGACAGGGGAGAAAAACTGTTTTTT. The rearrangement links TRBV18 to TRBJ1-4; 9 bases fit TRBD1. Germline CDR1 and CDR2: KGHSH and LQKENI. The CDR3 contains 15 residues. V lost 0 bases and J lost 8; bases outside the gene matches: 4. Looking up the rest from reference TRBV18 and TRBJ1-4 gives the full variable domain: NAGVMQNPRHLVRRRGQEARLRCSPMKGHSHVYWYRQLPEEGLKFMVYLQKENIIDESGMPKERFSAEFPKEGPSILRIQQVVRGDSAAYFCASSPPLDRGEKLFFGSGTQLSVL.

The chain joins TRBV19 to TRBJ2-7, with 7 positions matching TRBD1. V lost 4 bases and J lost 0; bases outside the gene matches: 3. Germline values: CDR1 LNHDA, CDR2 SQIVND (reference sequence). The CDR3 sequence is 14 residues long. CDR3 coding DNA: TGTGCCAGTAGTAAGGGACAGCACTCCTACGAGCAGTACTTC. Protein product: CASSKGQHSYEQYF.

V gene TRBV5-1 combines with J gene TRBJ1-4; D is ambiguous. Germline loops: CDR1 SGHRS, CDR2 YFSETQ. Trimming shortened V by 2 bases and J by 10 bases, and 15 bases separated the two germline ends. CDR3 length equals 14 residues. The CDR3 protein is CASSFLDSSVKLFF. The DNA of the CDR3 is TGCGCCAGCAGCTTTCTTGACTCTTCCGTAAAACTGTTTTTT.

This clone was counted once. The CDR3 here is CASKQFSQGLNTEAFF. For the CDR3, the DNA is TGCGCCAGCAAACAATTCTCACAGGGGCTGAACACTGAAGCTTTCTTT. This chain connects TRBV5-1 to TRBJ1-1, with 7 positions matching TRBD1. Germline loops: CDR1 SGHRS, CDR2 YFSETQ. The CDR3 covers 16 residues. Unmatched junction bases numbered 11, after V lost 6 bases and J lost 0 bases.

The count of this clone is one. The J gene is TRBJ2-7, the V gene TRBV2, with a possible D match to TRBD2 (6 bases). The CDR3 contains 14 residues. Trimming pared 7 bases from V and 13 bases from J, leaving 26 bases between. Germline lookup yields CDR1 SNHLY and CDR2 FYNNEI. The CDR3 region is CASTEGAQGLPAYF. Written as DNA, the CDR3 is TGTGCCAGCACCGAAGGGGCGCAGGGACTCCCAGCATACTTC. The full variable domain, with the rest looked up from reference TRBV2 and TRBJ2-7, is EPEVTQTPSHQVTQMGQEVILRCVPISNHLYFYWYRQILGQKVEFLVSFYNNEISEKSEIFDDQFSVERPDGSNFTLKIRSTKLEDSAMYFCASTEGAQGLPAYFGPGTRLTVT.